The clone carrying this T cell receptor beta chain has a handful of counts. Its antigen is as yet unknown. This sample stems from a study of T cells in Graves' hyperthyroidism and ophthalmopathy. Study details: Sampling of peripheral blood happened at initial diagnosis, prior to any treatment. The study, taken as a whole, reports: Blood also held most thyroid clonotypes expanded beyond 0.001.

The V gene end was trimmed by 0 bases and the J gene end by 6 bases; junction bases not matched to a gene: 14. Germline V lookup: CDR1 MGHRA, CDR2 YSYEKL. The CDR3 has 19 amino acids. Uncontrolled infection, other autoimmune disease, pregnancy or lactation disqualified patients from enrolment. The PBMCs studied were ones that came from 10 ml fresh peripheral blood. Using RNA transcripts as the source, TCR beta CDR3 regions were amplified. During a first-round RT-PCR of the TCR CDR3, the HTBI primer set was used. One entry per CDR3 protein, called by TCRdb with MiXCR from the multiplex PCR reads. Here the sample spans hundreds of thousands of distinct CDR3 sequences, 14% being singletons.

Sample: blood. The gene calls are TRBV4-1 and TRBJ2-2; 9 nucleotides line up with TRBD2. The receptor comes from a woman aged 18-35 years with Graves' hyperthyroidism. CDR3 loop: CASSQEVLAGGRYAGELFF. The DNA for the CDR3 is TGCGCCAGCAGCCAAGAGGTTCTGGCGGGAGGGCGATATGCCGGGGAGCTGTTTTTT.